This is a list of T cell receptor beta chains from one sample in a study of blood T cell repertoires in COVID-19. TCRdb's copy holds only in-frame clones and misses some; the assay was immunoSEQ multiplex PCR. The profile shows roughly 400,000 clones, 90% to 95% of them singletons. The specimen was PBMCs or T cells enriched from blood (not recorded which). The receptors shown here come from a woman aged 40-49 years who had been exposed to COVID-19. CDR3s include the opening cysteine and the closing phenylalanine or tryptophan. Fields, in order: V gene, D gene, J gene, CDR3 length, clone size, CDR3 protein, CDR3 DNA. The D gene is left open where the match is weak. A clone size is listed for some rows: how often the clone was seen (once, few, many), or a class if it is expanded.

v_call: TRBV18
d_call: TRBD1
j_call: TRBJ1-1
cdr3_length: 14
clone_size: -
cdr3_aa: CASSYRQGNTEAFF
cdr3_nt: TGTGCCAGCTCATATAGACAGGGGAACACTGAAGCTTTCTTT

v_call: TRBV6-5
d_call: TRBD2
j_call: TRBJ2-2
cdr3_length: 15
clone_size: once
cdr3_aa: CASSYAGVGLGELFF
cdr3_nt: TGTGCCAGCAGTTACGCGGGAGTGGGTCTCGGGGAGCTGTTTTTT

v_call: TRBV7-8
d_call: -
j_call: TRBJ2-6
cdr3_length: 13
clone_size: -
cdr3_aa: CASSYTFGTYLTF
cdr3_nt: TGTGCCAGCAGCTACACTTTCGGGACTTACCTGACTTTC

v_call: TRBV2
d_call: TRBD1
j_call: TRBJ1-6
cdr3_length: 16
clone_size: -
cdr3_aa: CASSEEGQGLRSPLHF
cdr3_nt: TGTGCCAGCAGTGAAGAGGGACAGGGGTTACGTTCACCCCTCCACTTT

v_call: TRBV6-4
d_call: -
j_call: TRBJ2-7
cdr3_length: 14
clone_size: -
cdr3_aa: CASSPTGQSDEQYF
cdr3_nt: TGTGCCAGCAGCCCGACAGGCCAATCGGACGAGCAGTACTTC

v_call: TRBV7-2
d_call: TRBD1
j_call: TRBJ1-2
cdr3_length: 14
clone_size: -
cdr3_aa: CASSPWTGGGGYTF
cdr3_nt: TGTGCCAGCAGCCCGTGGACAGGGGGGGGTGGCTACACCTTC

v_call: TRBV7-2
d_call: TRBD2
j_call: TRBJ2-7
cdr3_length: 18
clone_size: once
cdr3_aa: CASSLWATISGRAYEQYF
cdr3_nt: TGTGCCAGCAGCTTATGGGCCACAATTAGCGGGAGGGCCTACGAGCAGTACTTC

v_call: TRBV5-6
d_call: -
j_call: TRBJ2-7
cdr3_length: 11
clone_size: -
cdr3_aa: CASSLTYEQYF
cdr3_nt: TGTGCCAGCAGCTTGACTTACGAGCAGTACTTC

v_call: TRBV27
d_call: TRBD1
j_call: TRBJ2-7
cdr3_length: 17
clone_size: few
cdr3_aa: CASSLLWAGQGNYEQYF
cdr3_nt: TGTGCCAGCAGTTTGTTGTGGGCGGGACAGGGGAACTACGAGCAGTACTTC

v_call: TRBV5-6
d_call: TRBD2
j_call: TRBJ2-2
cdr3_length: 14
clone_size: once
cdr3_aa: CASSAGVGLRELFF
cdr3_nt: TGTGCCAGCAGCGCGGGAGTCGGTCTCAGGGAGCTGTTTTTT

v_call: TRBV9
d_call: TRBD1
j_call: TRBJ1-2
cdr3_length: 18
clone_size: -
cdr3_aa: CASTRGAGQGAQGYGYTF
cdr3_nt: TGTGCCAGCACCCGAGGGGCCGGACAGGGGGCGCAAGGCTATGGCTACACCTTC

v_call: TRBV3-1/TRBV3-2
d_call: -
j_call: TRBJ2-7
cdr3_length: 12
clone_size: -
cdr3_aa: CASSSRNYEQYF
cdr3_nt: TGTGCCAGCAGCTCCCGGAACTATGAGCAGTACTTC

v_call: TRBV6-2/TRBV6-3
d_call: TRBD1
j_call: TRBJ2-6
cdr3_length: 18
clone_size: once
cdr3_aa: CASSPQGARNSGANVLTF
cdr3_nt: TGTGCCAGCAGTCCACAGGGGGCCAGAAATTCTGGGGCCAACGTCCTGACTTTC

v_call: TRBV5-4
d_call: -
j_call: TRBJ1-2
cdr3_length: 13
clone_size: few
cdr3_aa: CASSPQDSYGYTF
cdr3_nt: TGTGCCAGCAGCCCCCAGGACAGCTATGGCTACACCTTC

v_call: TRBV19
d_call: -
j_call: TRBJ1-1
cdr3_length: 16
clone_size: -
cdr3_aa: CASTDETGIMNTEAFF
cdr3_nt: TGTGCCAGTACCGATGAAACAGGGATCATGAACACTGAAGCTTTCTTT

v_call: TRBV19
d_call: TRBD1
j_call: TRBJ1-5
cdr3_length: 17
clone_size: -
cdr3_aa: CASSTETGNRGNQPQHF
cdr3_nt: TGTGCCAGTAGTACAGAGACAGGGAACAGAGGCAATCAGCCCCAGCATTTT

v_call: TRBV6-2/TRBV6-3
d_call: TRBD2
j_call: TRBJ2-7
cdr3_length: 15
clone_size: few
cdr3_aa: CASSYDGTSGYEQYF
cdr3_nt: TGTGCCAGCAGTTACGACGGGACTAGCGGCTACGAGCAGTACTTC

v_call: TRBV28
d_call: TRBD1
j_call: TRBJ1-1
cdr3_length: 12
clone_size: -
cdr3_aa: CASSSGQGKAFF
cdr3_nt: TGTGCCAGCAGCTCCGGACAGGGAAAAGCTTTCTTT

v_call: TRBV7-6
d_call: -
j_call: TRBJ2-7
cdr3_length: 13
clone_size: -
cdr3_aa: CASSRGLSYEQYF
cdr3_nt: TGTGCCAGCAGCCGGGGACTGTCCTACGAGCAGTACTTC

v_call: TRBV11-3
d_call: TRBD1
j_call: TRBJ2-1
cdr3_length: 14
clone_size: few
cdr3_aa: CASRRTGGYNEQFF
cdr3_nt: TGTGCCAGCAGGAGGACAGGGGGCTATAATGAGCAGTTCTTC

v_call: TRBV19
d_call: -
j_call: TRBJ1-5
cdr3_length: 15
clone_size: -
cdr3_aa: CASSIEGARGQPQHF
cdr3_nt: TGTGCCAGTAGTATAGAGGGGGCGCGAGGGCAGCCCCAGCATTTT

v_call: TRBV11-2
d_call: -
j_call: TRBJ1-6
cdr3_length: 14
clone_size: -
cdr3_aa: CASSFKGDNSPLHF
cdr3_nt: TGTGCCAGCAGCTTTAAGGGGGATAATTCACCCCTCCACTTT

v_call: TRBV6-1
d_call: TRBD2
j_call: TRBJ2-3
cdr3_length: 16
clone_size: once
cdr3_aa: CASSEQAGDFKNTQYF
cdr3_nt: TGTGCCAGCAGTGAACAAGCGGGGGATTTTAAAAATACGCAGTATTTT

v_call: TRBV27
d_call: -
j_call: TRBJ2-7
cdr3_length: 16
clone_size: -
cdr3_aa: CASKGGLAGLSYEQYF
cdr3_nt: TGTGCCAGCAAGGGAGGCCTGGCGGGCCTCTCCTACGAGCAGTACTTC

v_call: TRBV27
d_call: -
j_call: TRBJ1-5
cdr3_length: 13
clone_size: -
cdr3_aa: CASSLTYNQPQHF
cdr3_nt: TGTGCCAGCAGTTTAACCTACAATCAGCCCCAGCATTTT

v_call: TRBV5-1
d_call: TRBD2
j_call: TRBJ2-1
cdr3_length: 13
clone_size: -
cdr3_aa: CASSAGGTGEQFF
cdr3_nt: TGCGCCAGCAGCGCGGGGGGGACGGGAGAGCAGTTCTTC

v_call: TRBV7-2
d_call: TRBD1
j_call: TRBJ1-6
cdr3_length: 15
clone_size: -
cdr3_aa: CASSFPDRDRSPLHF
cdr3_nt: TGTGCCAGCAGCTTCCCGGACAGGGATAGGTCACCCCTCCACTTT

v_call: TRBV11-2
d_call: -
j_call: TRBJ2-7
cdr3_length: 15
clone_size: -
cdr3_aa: CASSLRGGGTYEQYF
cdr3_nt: TGTGCCAGCAGCTTAAGAGGGGGCGGGACCTACGAGCAGTACTTC

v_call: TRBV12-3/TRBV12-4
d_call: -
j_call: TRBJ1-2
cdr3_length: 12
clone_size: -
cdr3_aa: CASSRMNYGYTF
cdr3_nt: TGTGCCAGCAGCAGAATGAACTATGGCTACACCTTC

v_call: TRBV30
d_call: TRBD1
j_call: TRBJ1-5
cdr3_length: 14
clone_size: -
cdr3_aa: CAWSGQGAYQPQHF
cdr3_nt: TGTGCCTGGAGTGGACAGGGGGCGTATCAGCCCCAGCATTTT

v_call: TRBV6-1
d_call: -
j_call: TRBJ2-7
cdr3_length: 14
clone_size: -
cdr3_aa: CASSDQGSVYEQYF
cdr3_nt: TGTGCCAGCAGTGACCAGGGATCCGTCTACGAGCAGTACTTC

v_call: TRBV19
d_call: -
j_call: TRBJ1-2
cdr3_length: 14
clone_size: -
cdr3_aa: CASSMAGGGDGYTF
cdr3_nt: TGTGCCAGTAGTATGGCCGGAGGAGGGGATGGCTACACCTTC

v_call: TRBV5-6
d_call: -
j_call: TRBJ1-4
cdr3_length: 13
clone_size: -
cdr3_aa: CASSFPGDEKLFF
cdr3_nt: TGTGCCAGCAGCTTCCCGGGGGACGAAAAACTGTTTTTT

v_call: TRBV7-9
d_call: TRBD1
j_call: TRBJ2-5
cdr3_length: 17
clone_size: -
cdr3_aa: CASSRLGQGDYQETQYF
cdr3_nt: TGTGCCAGCAGCCGATTGGGACAGGGCGATTACCAAGAGACCCAGTACTTC

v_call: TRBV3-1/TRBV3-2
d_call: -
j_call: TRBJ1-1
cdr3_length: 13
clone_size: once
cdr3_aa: CASSQVETAEAFF
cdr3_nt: TGTGCCAGCAGCCAAGTAGAGACAGCAGAAGCTTTCTTT

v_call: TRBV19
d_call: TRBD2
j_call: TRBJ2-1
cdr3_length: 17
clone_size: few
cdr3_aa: CASTPGLAGGPNPEQFF
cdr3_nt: TGTGCCAGTACGCCCGGGCTAGCGGGAGGGCCAAATCCTGAGCAGTTCTTC

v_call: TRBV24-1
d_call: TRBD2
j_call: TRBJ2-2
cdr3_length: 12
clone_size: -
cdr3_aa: CATSGGSGMLFF
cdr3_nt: TGTGCCACCAGTGGGGGTAGCGGGATGCTGTTTTTT

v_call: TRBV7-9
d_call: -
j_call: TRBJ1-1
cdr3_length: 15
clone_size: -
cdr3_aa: CASSLLGEMNTEAFF
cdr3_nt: TGTGCCAGCAGCTTACTCGGTGAGATGAACACTGAAGCTTTCTTT

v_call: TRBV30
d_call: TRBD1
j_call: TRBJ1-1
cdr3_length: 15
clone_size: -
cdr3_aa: CAWSYGQGSDTEAFF
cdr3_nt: TGTGCCTGGAGTTACGGACAGGGGTCGGACACTGAAGCTTTCTTT

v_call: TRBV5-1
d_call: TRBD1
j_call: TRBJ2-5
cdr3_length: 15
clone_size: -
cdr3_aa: CASSRGTGGRETQYF
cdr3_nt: TGCGCCAGCAGCCGGGGCACAGGGGGCCGAGAGACCCAGTACTTC